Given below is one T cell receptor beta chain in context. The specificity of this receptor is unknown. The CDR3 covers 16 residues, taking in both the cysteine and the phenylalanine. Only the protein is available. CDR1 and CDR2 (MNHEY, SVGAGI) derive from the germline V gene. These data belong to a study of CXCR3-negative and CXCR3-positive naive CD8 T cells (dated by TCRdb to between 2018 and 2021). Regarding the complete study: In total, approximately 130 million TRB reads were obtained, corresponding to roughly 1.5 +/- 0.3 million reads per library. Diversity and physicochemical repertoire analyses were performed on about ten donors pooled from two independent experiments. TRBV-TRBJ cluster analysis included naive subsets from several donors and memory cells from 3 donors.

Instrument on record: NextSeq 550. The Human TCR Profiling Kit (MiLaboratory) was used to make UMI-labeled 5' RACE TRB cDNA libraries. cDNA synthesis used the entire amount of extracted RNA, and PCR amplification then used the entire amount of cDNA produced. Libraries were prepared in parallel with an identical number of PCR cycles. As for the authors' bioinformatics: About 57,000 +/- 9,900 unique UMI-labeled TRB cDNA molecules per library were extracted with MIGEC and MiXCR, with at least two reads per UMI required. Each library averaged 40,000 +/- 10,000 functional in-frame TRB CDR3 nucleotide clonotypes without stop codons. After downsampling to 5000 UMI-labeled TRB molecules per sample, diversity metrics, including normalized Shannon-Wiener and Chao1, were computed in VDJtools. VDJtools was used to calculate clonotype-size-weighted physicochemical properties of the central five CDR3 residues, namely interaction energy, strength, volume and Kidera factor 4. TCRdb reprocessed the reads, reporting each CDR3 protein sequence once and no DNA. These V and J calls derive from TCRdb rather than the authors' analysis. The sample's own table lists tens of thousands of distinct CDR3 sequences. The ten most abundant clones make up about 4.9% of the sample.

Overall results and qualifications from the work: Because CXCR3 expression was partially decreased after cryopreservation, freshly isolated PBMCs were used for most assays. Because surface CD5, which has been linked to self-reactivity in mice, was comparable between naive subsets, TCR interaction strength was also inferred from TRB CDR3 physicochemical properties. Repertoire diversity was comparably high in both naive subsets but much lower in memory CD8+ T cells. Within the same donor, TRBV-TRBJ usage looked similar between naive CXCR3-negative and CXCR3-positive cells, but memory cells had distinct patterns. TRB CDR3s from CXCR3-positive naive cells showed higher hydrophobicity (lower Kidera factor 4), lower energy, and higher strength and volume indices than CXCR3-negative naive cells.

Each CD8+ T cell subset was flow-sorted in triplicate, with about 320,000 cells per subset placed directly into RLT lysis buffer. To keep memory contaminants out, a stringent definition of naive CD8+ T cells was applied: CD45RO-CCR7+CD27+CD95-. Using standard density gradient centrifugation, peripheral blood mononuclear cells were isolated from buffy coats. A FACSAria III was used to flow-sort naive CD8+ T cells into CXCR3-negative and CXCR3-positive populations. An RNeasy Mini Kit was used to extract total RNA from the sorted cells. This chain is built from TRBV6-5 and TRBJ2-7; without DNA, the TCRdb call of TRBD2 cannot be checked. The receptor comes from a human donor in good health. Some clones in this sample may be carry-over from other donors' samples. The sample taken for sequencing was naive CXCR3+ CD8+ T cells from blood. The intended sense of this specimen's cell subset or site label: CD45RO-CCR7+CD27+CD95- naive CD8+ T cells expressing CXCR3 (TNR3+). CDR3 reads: CASSYSGTSPYYEQYF.